This record concerns one T cell receptor (beta chain) sequence. The antigen is not known. The CDR3 is 13 residues long. Deletions cut 2 bases from V and 4 bases from J, with 11 bases between. Looked up from germline, CDR1 is GTSNPN and CDR2 is SVGIG (reference sequence). This sample was included in a study of cytomegalovirus exposure and HLA in healthy donors. Background on the study: In a later analysis, it was reported that the roughly 120 validation repertoires had been produced on the same platform as the 700 or so repertoires belonging to the first cohort.

General study points: Researchers counted around 180 TCR beta chains as cytomegalovirus-associated. A few CMV-associated chains were confirmed in vitro to be specific for CMV antigens. The finding came from a later analysis; first-cohort TCR clusters tended to co-occur in the 120 or so validation repertoires.

The assay was immunoSEQ multiplex PCR, and TCRdb's table has in-frame clones only and misses some. This table holds roughly 140,000 clones, 70% to 90% found once. The clonotype originates from a woman aged 18 to 35 in good health and CMV-seropositive. The sequenced sample was PBMCs. This sequence joins TRBV30 and TRBJ1-2; D is unresolved. The CDR3 DNA reads TGTGCCTGGAGTTTAGGGAGTGGCTATGGCTACACCTTC. It codes for CAWSLGSGYGYTF.